The 5 T cell receptor beta chains below all came from one sample that was sequenced in a study of low-dose radiotherapy and immunotherapy resistance in tumors (dated by TCRdb to about 2022). Reads for this sample came from an Illumina HiSeq 2500. First-strand cDNA was synthesized with Superscript III and a set of TRAV- and TRBV-specific primers, covering both TCRalpha and TCRbeta chains. TCRs were amplified with Phusion for 20 PCR cycles, with a constant-region primer paired with the adapter attached to the V primers. The raw public data were reprocessed by TCRdb itself: fastp quality trimming at Q25, MiXCR clonotype calling, in-frame beta chains only. Every distinct CDR3 protein forms one entry, paired with its most common genes and DNA. The sample records about 82,000 distinct CDR3 sequences, around 18% of which are singletons. Clones ranked in the top ten supply about 5.5% of the sample. In light of the paper, this sample's time point label describes: before trial treatment.

Specimen: PBMCs, collected before treatment. All receptors come from a male donor with prostate cancer.

This clonotype was observed at least ten times. The chain is built from TRBV6-1 and TRBJ2-2, with 8 bases identical to TRBD1. The junction had 6 bases not matched to a gene; V was cut back by 6 bases and J by 3 bases. Germline-derived CDR1 and CDR2 are MNHNS and SASEGT. CDR3 length: 15 residues. This CDR3 is CASRPQGEYTGELFF. CDR3 coding DNA: TGTGCCAGCAGGCCACAGGGGGAGTACACCGGGGAGCTGTTTTTT.

Ten or more counts support this clonotype. The CDR3 sequence: CASRIGGTGSDTQYF. The CDR3 DNA reads TGTGCCAGCAGAATAGGGGGGACAGGATCAGATACGCAGTATTTT. The chain recombines TRBV7-2 with TRBJ2-3; 8 bases are shared with TRBD1. This CDR3 has 15 residues. Germline loops: CDR1 SGHTA, CDR2 FQGNSA. V lost 6 bases, J lost 4 bases, and 9 bases stayed unmatched.

The chain carries TRBV2 and TRBJ2-6; D is unclear. In germline, CDR1 is SNHLY, CDR2 FYNNEI. This CDR3 spans 15 amino acids. Trimming left V 4 bases short and J 4 bases short, with 11 bases between. The CDR3, as DNA: TGTGCCAGCAGTGCGAACGCTCAGGGGGCCAACGTCCTGACTTTC. Its protein is CASSANAQGANVLTF.

Concerning this clonotype: One junction end does not reproduce the germline sequence, and a read error may be involved. In nucleotides, the CDR3 is TGTGCCAGCTCTGCCTACAATGAGCAGTTCTTC. Translating gives CASSAYNEQFF. The rearrangement uses TRBV4-1 and TRBJ2-1; the D is unclear. The CDR3 totals 11 residues. Germline CDR1 reads MGHRA; CDR2 reads YSYEKL.

This clonotype was seen many times. The chain joins TRBV2 to TRBJ2-7; 8 bases line up with TRBD2. The CDR3 totals 16 residues. Looked up from germline, CDR1 is SNHLY and CDR2 is FYNNEI. V shed 0 bases, J shed 0 bases, and the junction held 4 bases outside the gene matches. CDR3 amino acids: CASSEASSGNSYEQYF. The CDR3 DNA follows: TGTGCCAGCAGTGAAGCGAGTAGCGGGAACTCCTACGAGCAGTACTTC.